The sequence of this T cell receptor (beta chain) was determined in a study of blood T cell repertoires in COVID-19 (dated by TCRdb to the early 2020s). Looking at the study overall: Collaborator samples came from the United States, Italy and Spain and covered acute and convalescent phases of COVID-19. The material from the prospective study consisted of cDNA or gDNA derived from T cells, B-cell-depleted T cells, or PBMCs. The dataset comprised deeply sampled blood TCRbeta repertoires from subjects exposed to, actively infected with, or recovered from COVID-19. The repertoires were made available in a free public database intended to serve as a resource for research on the immune response to SARS-CoV-2. The samples were drawn from two sources: the first 160 participants of the ongoing ImmuneRACE study, and 1,254 subjects contributed by 6 global collaborators. Nearly every sample came with metadata listing a de-identified subject ID, COVID-19 status, age in years and sex. Where available, HLA class I and class II types were taken from metadata supplied by the sample provider and were not determined by assay-based typing.

Taken from cysteine to phenylalanine, the CDR3 has 16 residues. Only the CDR3 portion is preserved as DNA: 48 bases, with reading frame beginning at the first base. The germline V gene (reference sequence) supplies CDR1 SGHKS and CDR2 YYEKEE. Trimming accounts for 0 bases at V and 6 bases at J, while the number of junction bases matched to no gene is 9. Another Seattle source contributed samples from volunteer blood donors who had recovered from COVID-19. Whole blood was collected in K2EDTA tubes by collaborating institutions according to the institutions' own protocols. For TCRbeta analysis, collaborators shipped samples as frozen whole blood, isolated PBMCs, or DNA extracted from either of those sample types. The immunoSEQ Assay, a bias-controlled multiplex PCR, was used to amplify TCRbeta CDR3 regions from genomic DNA. Processing in the source paper ran as follows. Nucleated cell counts per sample were estimated from amplification of reference gene primers within the assay. Sequence reads were collapsed and filtered to measure the absolute abundance of every unique TCRbeta CDR3 rearrangement. For each sample, productive Simpson clonality was calculated as the square root of Simpson's diversity index across productive rearrangements. TCRdb took this table from immuneACCESS and kept in-frame rearrangements with V and J called. Such tables lack part of the clones; where checked against another copy, unresolved V genes explain under half of the gap, and the rest is unexplained. That table furnishes V, J and clone size, whereas the DNA furnished D and trimming. The sample contains under 300,000 clones, approximately 89% of them found a single time. 4% to 5% of the sample rests with the top ten.

As regards this clone: The antigen this receptor binds is unknown. No base qualities exist here, and no much larger clone lies one base off it.

General conclusions and limits of the study: How much clinical and demographic metadata was included differed by source and by participant, and the metadata was provided uncurated.

The chain links TRBV5-5 with TRBJ1-2; TRBD1 aligns with 9 central bases. Sequenced material: peripheral blood. This receptor was identified in a woman aged 40 to 49 who had recovered from COVID-19. The CDR3 region has the sequence CASSLVAGTGLNGYTF. The DNA is as follows: TGTGCCAGCAGCTTGGTGGCAGGGACAGGGTTGAATGGCTACACCTTC.